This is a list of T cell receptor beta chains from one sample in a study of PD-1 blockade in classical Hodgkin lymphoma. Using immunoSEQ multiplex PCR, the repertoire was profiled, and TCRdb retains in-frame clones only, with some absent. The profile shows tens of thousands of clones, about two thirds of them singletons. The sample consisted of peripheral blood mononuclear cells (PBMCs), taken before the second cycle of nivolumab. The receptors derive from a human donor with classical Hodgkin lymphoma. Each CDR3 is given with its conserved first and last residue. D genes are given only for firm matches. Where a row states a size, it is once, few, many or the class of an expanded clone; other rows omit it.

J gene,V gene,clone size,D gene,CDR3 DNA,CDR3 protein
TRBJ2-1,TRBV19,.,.,TGTGCCAGTAGTGAACTGGGACTTAACTCCTACAATGAGCAGTTCTTC,CASSELGLNSYNEQFF
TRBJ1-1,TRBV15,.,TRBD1,TGTGCCACCAGCAGAAACAGGGGACCCACTGAAGCTTTCTTT,CATSRNRGPTEAFF
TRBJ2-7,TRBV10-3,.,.,TGTGCCATCAGTGTGGCCGGAACCTACGAGCAGTACTTC,CAISVAGTYEQYF
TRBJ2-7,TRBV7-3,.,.,TGTGCCAGCAGCCCCGACACCCTTCACTACGAGCAGTACTTC,CASSPDTLHYEQYF
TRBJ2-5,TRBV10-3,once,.,TGTGCCATCAGTGAGTCTGGGGTGAGAACCCCCAAAGAGACCCAGTACTTC,CAISESGVRTPKETQYF
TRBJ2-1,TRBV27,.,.,TGTGCCAGCAGATACGCCGGGAGAAGCTCCTACAATGAGCAGTTCTTC,CASRYAGRSSYNEQFF
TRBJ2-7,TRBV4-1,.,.,TGCGCCAGCAGCCAAGAGAAGGGAAGGTACGAGCAGTACTTC,CASSQEKGRYEQYF
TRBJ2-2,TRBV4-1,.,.,TGCGCCAGCAGCCAACAGGGAACCGGGGAGCTGTTTTTT,CASSQQGTGELFF
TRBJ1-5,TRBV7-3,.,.,TGTGCCAGCAGCTTAGTTGGGGGAGAGAGTAAGCAGCCCCAGCATTTT,CASSLVGGESKQPQHF
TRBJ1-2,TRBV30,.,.,TGTGCCTGGACAGTCATGGAGACCTACGTCTATGGCTACACCTTC,CAWTVMETYVYGYTF
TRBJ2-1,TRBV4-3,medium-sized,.,TGCGCCAGCAGCGGGGGGCGGCTATACAATGAGCAGTTCTTC,CASSGGRLYNEQFF
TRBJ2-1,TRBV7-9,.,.,TGTGCCAGCAGCTTATATTTAAATGAGCAGTTCTTC,CASSLYLNEQFF
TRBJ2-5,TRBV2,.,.,TGTGCCAGCAGTGCTTCGGGGGAGTGGGAGACCCAGTACTTC,CASSASGEWETQYF
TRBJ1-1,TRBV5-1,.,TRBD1,TGCGCCAGCAGCTTGGAGGAGGGGGCGAACACTGAAGCTTTCTTT,CASSLEEGANTEAFF
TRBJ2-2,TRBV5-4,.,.,TGTGCCAGCAGCGTGGGATCAACATGGCGGGACACAAACACCGGGGAGCTGTTTTTT,CASSVGSTWRDTNTGELFF
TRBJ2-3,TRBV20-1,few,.,TGCAGTGCTAGAGATCTTGATACGCAGTATTTT,CSARDLDTQYF
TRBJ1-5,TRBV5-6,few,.,TGTGCCAGCAGCTCCGAGGGCGCCTTTGGAAATCAGCCCCAGCATTTT,CASSSEGAFGNQPQHF
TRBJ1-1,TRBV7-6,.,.,TGTGCCAGCAGCTTAGCGGAGGGGCTTGGGAACATGGAAGCTTTCTTT,CASSLAEGLGNMEAFF
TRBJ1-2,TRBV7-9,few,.,TGTGCCAGCATCCTCCTCGCAGAAGGAGGAGGCTACACCTTC,CASILLAEGGGYTF
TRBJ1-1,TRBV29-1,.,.,TGCAGCGTTGACCCCAACACTGAAGCTTTCTTT,CSVDPNTEAFF
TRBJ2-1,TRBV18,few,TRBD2,TGTGCCAGCTCACCGGGACTAGAGGACAATGAGCAGTTCTTC,CASSPGLEDNEQFF
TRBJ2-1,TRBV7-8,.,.,TGTGCCAGCAGCTCAGGGGTTGGTGAGCAGTTCTTC,CASSSGVGEQFF
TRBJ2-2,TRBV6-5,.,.,TGTGCCAGCAGTGAGAACGGGGAGCTGTTTTTT,CASSENGELFF
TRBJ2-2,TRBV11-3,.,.,TGTGCCAGCAGCCAAAGTAACACCGGGGAGCTGTTTTTT,CASSQSNTGELFF
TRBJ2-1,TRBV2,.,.,TGTGCCAGCAGCGAATCCCCGACTGCCTCAATTAGGCATGAGCAGTTCTTC,CASSESPTASIRHEQFF
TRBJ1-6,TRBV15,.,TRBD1,TGTGCCACCAGCAGGCGGGACAGTTATAATTCACCCCTCCACTTT,CATSRRDSYNSPLHF
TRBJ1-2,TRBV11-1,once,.,TGTGCCAGCAGCTCAAGCGGGGAACTACAACGTTACACCTTC,CASSSSGELQRYTF
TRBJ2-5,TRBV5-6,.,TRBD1,TGTGCCAGCAGCTCGAGGGGACAGGGTTTCCAAGAGACCCAGTACTTC,CASSSRGQGFQETQYF
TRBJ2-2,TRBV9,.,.,TGTGCCAGCAGCGCCCAAACCCCGGGAAGGTGGAACACCGGGGAGCTGTTTTTT,CASSAQTPGRWNTGELFF
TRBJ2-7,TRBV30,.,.,TGTGCCTGGAGTGGAGGGGTGCGCGAGCAGTACTTC,CAWSGGVREQYF
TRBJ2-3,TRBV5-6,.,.,TGTGCCAGCAGCTTAAGGGAAGGAGGCACAGATACGCAGTATTTT,CASSLREGGTDTQYF
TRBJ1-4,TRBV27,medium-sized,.,TGTGCCAGCAGTTTCAGCGTAAATGAAAAACTGTTTTTT,CASSFSVNEKLFF
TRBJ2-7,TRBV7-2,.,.,TGTGCCAGCAGCTTCCCAGGCAGACTACTATACGAGCAGTACTTC,CASSFPGRLLYEQYF
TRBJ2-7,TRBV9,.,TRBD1,TGTGCCAGCAGCGTCGGACAGGGGAGCCACGAGCAGTACTTC,CASSVGQGSHEQYF
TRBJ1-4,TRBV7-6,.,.,TGTGCCAGCAGCTCCGCGGGGCAGCTTAATGAAAAACTGTTTTTT,CASSSAGQLNEKLFF
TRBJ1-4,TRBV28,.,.,TGTGCCAGCAGTCACCGGGCCAAGCCCCAAGAAAAACTGTTTTTT,CASSHRAKPQEKLFF
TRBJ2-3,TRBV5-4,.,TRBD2,TGTGCCAGCAGCAGAACTGCGGCTAGCGGGTGGCTTCAGTATTTT,CASSRTAASGWLQYF
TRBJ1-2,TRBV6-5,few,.,TGTGCCAGCAGTTACCTCCCAGGAAACTATGGCTACACCTTC,CASSYLPGNYGYTF
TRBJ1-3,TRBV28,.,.,TGTGCCAGCAGTTGGGGGTTGGACACCATATATTTT,CASSWGLDTIYF
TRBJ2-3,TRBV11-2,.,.,TGTGCCAGCAGCTTAGGGGGAGATACGCAGTATTTT,CASSLGGDTQYF
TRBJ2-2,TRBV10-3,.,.,TGTGCCATCGGCAGGGGCGGGGAGCTGTTTTTT,CAIGRGGELFF